Listed here are 10 T cell receptor beta chains from one sample, sequenced in a study of T cell repertoires in cytomegalovirus infection. TCRdb reprocessed the reads via MiXCR and lists one record per CDR3 protein. The repertoire holds roughly 500,000 distinct CDR3 sequences, with about 17% as singletons. Specimen: CD8+ T cells from PBMCs. The receptors come from a human donor in good health (CMV status not recorded). Some clones in this sample may be carry-over from other donors' samples.

The J gene is TRBJ2-4, the V gene TRBV7-9; 8 bases are shared with TRBD1. The CDR3 covers 16 residues. V dropped 5 bases and J dropped 1; count of bases not matched to a gene: 7. Germline lookup yields CDR1 SEHNR and CDR2 FQNEAQ (reference sequence). The CDR3: CASSVGQGAAKNIQYF. The CDR3 DNA follows: TGTGCCAGCAGCGTCGGGCAGGGGGCGGCCAAAAACATTCAGTACTTC.

CDR3: CSARGLVTYNEQFF. DNA for the CDR3: TGCAGTGCTAGAGGACTAGTAACCTACAATGAGCAGTTCTTC. The chain combines TRBV20-1 with TRBJ2-1; tentative D call: TRBD2 (6 bases). The CDR3 runs to 14 residues. V was pared by 1 base and J by 2 bases, with 9 bases between. Germline-derived CDR1 and CDR2 are DFQATT and SNEGSKA (reference sequence).

In this sample, this clonotype turned up many times. J is TRBJ2-7 and V is TRBV2; no firm D call. The length of the CDR3 is 11 residues. V lost 3 bases and J 4 bases, leaving 4 bases between the germline ends. The germline CDR1 and CDR2 sequences are SNHLY and FYNNEI. CDR3 in DNA: TGTGCCAGCAGTGATCGATACGAGCAGTACTTC. It translates to CASSDRYEQYF. Using reference TRBV2 and TRBJ2-7 for the parts outside the CDR3, the full variable domain is EPEVTQTPSHQVTQMGQEVILRCVPISNHLYFYWYRQILGQKVEFLVSFYNNEISEKSEIFDDQFSVERPDGSNFTLKIRSTKLEDSAMYFCASSDRYEQYFGPGTRLTVT.

This clonotype was counted ten times or more. This sequence joins TRBV12-3 or TRBV12-4 and TRBJ1-1; no definite D call. This CDR3 is built from 16 residues. V lost 7 bases, J lost 1 base, and 19 bases lay in between. The CDR3 protein is CASTPSWSGPNTEAFF. The CDR3 bases are TGTGCCAGCACCCCCTCCTGGTCAGGACCGAACACTGAAGCTTTCTTT.

The V and J genes are TRBV20-1 and TRBJ2-1; 10 positions agree with TRBD1. Germline-derived CDR1 and CDR2 are DFQATT and SNEGSKA (reference sequence). The CDR3 extends over 15 amino acids. V trimming: 0 bases; J trimming: 6 bases; junction bases outside the gene matches: 5. The CDR3, as DNA: TGCAGTGCTAGAGATGGGTGGACAGGGGGCAATGAGCAGTTCTTC. Its translation: CSARDGWTGGNEQFF.

In its sample, this clonotype was seen many times. The chain has TRBV7-9 and TRBJ1-2; D is uncertain. In germline, CDR1 is SEHNR, CDR2 FQNEAQ (reference sequence). Trimming took off 0 bases at V and 4 bases at J, with 9 bases between the two ends. The CDR3 runs 14 residues. As DNA, the CDR3 is TGTGCCAGCAGCTTAGCGCGAATAACCTATGGCTACACCTTC. It is translated as CASSLARITYGYTF.

The chain links TRBV5-1 to TRBJ2-7, with 8 bases matching TRBD1. The V gene's germline CDR1 is SGHRS and CDR2 YFSETQ. Trimming took 2 bases from V and 5 from J; bases not matched to a gene: 3. The CDR3 consists of 13 residues. The CDR3 here is CASSFRTGHEQYF. CDR3 nucleotide sequence: TGCGCCAGCAGCTTCCGGACAGGGCACGAGCAGTACTTC.

The chain has TRBV5-1 and TRBJ2-7; D may be TRBD1 (6 bases). CDR3 length: 15 amino acids. CDR1 SGHRS and CDR2 YFSETQ come from the germline V gene. Trimming removed 4 bases at V and 2 bases at J, with 16 bases between. CDR3 nucleotides: TGCGCCAGCAGCATACGACAGGAGACGCCCTACGAGCAGTACTTC. Residues: CASSIRQETPYEQYF.

The chain recombines TRBV2 with TRBJ1-1; D remains unclear. Per germline, CDR1 SNHLY and CDR2 FYNNEI. V was clipped by 9 bases and J by 1 base, with 12 bases between them. This CDR3 has 13 residues. This CDR3 reads CARPGETNTEAFF. The DNA of the CDR3 is TGTGCCAGACCGGGAGAAACGAACACTGAAGCTTTCTTT.

In this sample, this clonotype turned up many times. V and J are TRBV7-3 and TRBJ2-7; the D call may be TRBD1 or TRBD2 (5 bases each). Trimming stripped 5 bases from V and 4 bases from J, with 18 bases between. Germline V gives CDR1 SGHTA, CDR2 FQGTGA. CDR3 length equals 15 residues. This chain's CDR3 is CASSPWGGSGYEQYF. CDR3 sequence (DNA): TGTGCCAGCAGCCCCTGGGGCGGGTCAGGTTACGAGCAGTACTTC.